The clone carrying this T cell receptor (beta chain) was counted at least ten times. This CDR3 is 15 amino acids long. V lost 1 base, J lost 6 bases, and 6 bases stayed unmatched. Germline V gene data show CDR1 as SGHTA and CDR2 as FQGNSA. The data were obtained in a study of T-cell reconstitution after alpha-beta-depleted transplantation in children. Preparation of the TCRbeta library used unique molecular identifiers. Using its own MiXCR run on the PCR reads, TCRdb lists one record per CDR3 protein. Of 230,000 or so distinct CDR3 sequences in the sample, more than 7.5% are singletons; the top ten hold around 5%.

The genes are TRBV7-2 and TRBJ1-5; 7 bases line up with TRBD1. Sequencing was performed on PBMCs from the stem cell graft donor, taken from the stem cell graft. This TCR was sampled from a human donor who donated a stem cell graft to a child with SCID. The CDR3 protein is CASSLEGARVQPQHF. The CDR3 nucleotides are TGTGCCAGCAGCTTAGAGGGGGCTCGGGTTCAGCCCCAGCATTTT.